This TCR beta chain appears in the sequencing data of a study of cytomegalovirus exposure and HLA in healthy donors. Study context: Earlier, some 180 million T cells were analyzed, and some 120 million unique TCR beta sequences were found among them. Ancestry clustering placed 70% to 85% of several hundred genotyped donors in the Caucasian-associated cluster. Notes on the study in general: CMV serostatus was the sole immune exposure information available.

Both 60 Vbeta primers and 13 Jbeta primers went into the PCR. TCRdb keeps only in-frame clones here, not all; method: immunoSEQ multiplex PCR. The sample gives around 150,000 clones, about 74% of which show up once; 2.5% to 3.5% is in the top ten. Likely unrecorded immune exposures existed in these nominally healthy donors. V gave up 4 bases and J gave up 0 bases, with 13 bases separating them. Germline V gene lookup returns CDR1 SGDLS and CDR2 YYNGEE. The CDR3 has 16 residues. A note on this clone: No antigen is known for it.

The TCR was taken from a man in his forties in good health and CMV-seronegative. The rearrangement joins TRBV9 to TRBJ1-4, with D unresolved. Sample: PBMCs. The CDR3 loop is CASSPLGEATNEKLFF. In nucleotides, the CDR3 is TGTGCCAGCAGCCCTCTGGGAGAAGCAACTAATGAAAAACTGTTTTTT.